A single sample gave rise to the 30 T cell receptor beta chains below, sequenced in a study of CD8 T cells in Susac syndrome. RNA totalling roughly 0.5 to 1 ug underwent reverse transcription with random hexamers. TCRdb re-called the immunoSEQ multiplex PCR reads through MiXCR, storing one row per CDR3 protein. Found here are about 100,000 distinct CDR3 sequences, about 96% of them singletons; the top ten hold 0.3%. Source material: CD8+ T cells from PBMCs. All receptors derive from a human donor with Susac syndrome.

This clonotype has a single count. The V call is TRBV20-1, the J call TRBJ2-4; 10 bases map to TRBD2. Trimming cost V 6 bases and J 7 bases; bases outside gene matches: 6. CDR1 is DFQATT and CDR2 is SNEGSKA in the germline V gene (reference sequence). CDR3 size: 13 residues. The CDR3: CSAELAGPNIQYF. The DNA for the CDR3 is TGCAGTGCCGAACTAGCGGGGCCTAACATTCAGTACTTC.

The rearrangement joins TRBV29-1 to TRBJ2-7, with TRBD1 as a possible D gene (5 bases). V dropped 3 bases and J dropped 3 bases, with 9 bases sitting between them. Germline V gives CDR1 SQVTM, CDR2 ANQGSEA. This CDR3 comprises 12 residues. CDR3 coding DNA: TGCAGCGTTGAGGCAGGGAACTACGAGCAGTACTTC. Translating gives CSVEAGNYEQYF.

The chain employs TRBV7-8 and TRBJ2-3; D perhaps matches TRBD1 (6 bases). The CDR3 is 14 residues long. V lost 3 bases to trimming and J lost 1 base, with 8 bases between them. CDR1 and CDR2 from the germline V gene are SGHVS and FQNEAQ. For the CDR3, the DNA is TGTGCCAGCAGCTTGGACAGACGCACAGATACGCAGTATTTT. Translation gives CASSLDRRTDTQYF. The full variable domain, completed using reference TRBV7-8 and TRBJ2-3, is GAGVSQSPRYKVAKRGQDVALRCDPISGHVSLFWYQQALGQGPEFLTYFQNEAQLDKSGLPSDRFFAERPEGSVSTLKIQRTQQEDSAVYLCASSLDRRTDTQYFGPGTRLTVL.

The DNA for the CDR3 is TGTGCCAGCAGATCCGGGGGGGGCGACCAGTACTTC. This translates into CASRSGGGDQYF. The rearrangement uses TRBV7-9 and TRBJ2-5, with 8 nucleotides matching TRBD2. The V gene end was trimmed by 6 bases and the J gene end by 10 bases; junction bases not matched to a gene: 7. CDR3 length: 12 amino acids. Per the germline V gene, CDR1 is SEHNR and CDR2 is FQNEAQ (reference sequence).

This sequence joins TRBV18 and TRBJ1-2; 8 bases match TRBD1. The CDR3 is 14 amino acids. V dropped 8 bases and J dropped 6; count of bases not matched to a gene: 11. CDR1 and CDR2 (germline): KGHSH, LQKENI. CDR3 bases: TGTGCCAGCCGCGTGACAGGGGAAGAGGATGGCTACACCTTC. Its translation is CASRVTGEEDGYTF.

This clonotype has just a few counts. The genes are TRBV6-6 and TRBJ1-1; D is unclear. This CDR3 is 14 amino acids long. The V end was cut by 6 bases, the J end by 1 base, with 12 bases between. Germline CDR1 reads MNHNY; CDR2 reads SVGAGI (reference sequence). CDR3 amino acids: CASSPAGANTEAFF. CDR3 bases: TGTGCCAGCAGCCCCGCGGGAGCGAACACTGAAGCTTTCTTT.

The rearrangement joins TRBV28 to TRBJ2-3; D tentatively reads TRBD1 or TRBD2 (5 bases each). Germline V gene lookup returns CDR1 MDHEN and CDR2 SYDVKM. V lost 4 bases, J lost 4 bases, and 15 bases lay in between. There are 15 residues in the CDR3. The CDR3 bases are TGTGCCAGCAGTTCCCCCGGGACCGTAGCAGATACGCAGTATTTT. Protein: CASSSPGTVADTQYF.

The chain recombines TRBV12-3 or TRBV12-4 with TRBJ2-1; 8 positions agree with TRBD1. This CDR3 comprises 14 residues. After removal of 6 bases from V and 15 bases from J, the junction contained 16 bases not matched to a gene. The CDR3 here is CASSSGGGISVGFF. In DNA form, the CDR3 reads TGTGCCAGCAGCTCAGGGGGCGGGATAAGTGTGGGGTTCTTC.

This clonotype has a single count. The chain couples TRBV4-1 to TRBJ1-2; D uncertain. The germline V gene encodes CDR1 MGHRA and CDR2 YSYEKL. Trimming took off 2 bases at V and 8 bases at J, with 18 bases between the two ends. This CDR3 has 15 residues. The CDR3 protein is CASSQPPQRAGGYTF. The CDR3 nucleotides are TGCGCCAGCAGCCAACCCCCCCAGAGGGCTGGCGGCTACACCTTC.

The chain employs TRBV5-1 and TRBJ2-6; 8 nucleotides agree with TRBD2. The length of the CDR3 is 17 residues. With 0 bases clipped from V and 4 bases from J, the junction kept 6 bases outside the gene matches. Per the germline V gene, CDR1 is SGHRS and CDR2 is YFSETQ. The CDR3 here is CASSLAGGSLGANVLTF. The CDR3 DNA sequence: TGCGCCAGCAGCTTGGCGGGGGGGAGCCTCGGGGCCAACGTCCTGACTTTC.

This chain links TRBV6-4 with TRBJ2-2, with 9 bases fitting TRBD2. In germline, CDR1 is MRHNA, CDR2 SNTAGT. The CDR3 totals 15 residues. The trim removed 0 bases at V and 6 bases at J, leaving 2 bases unmatched. The CDR3 bases are TGTGCCAGCAGTGACTCTAGCGGGAGCCCCGGGGAGCTGTTTTTT. It translates to CASSDSSGSPGELFF.

The chain uses TRBV27 and TRBJ1-1, with no clear D. Germline lookup yields CDR1 MNHEY and CDR2 SMNVEV (reference sequence). The CDR3 covers 13 residues. V shed 4 bases and J shed 1 base, with 7 bases lying between them. The CDR3 sequence: CASSYGENTEAFF. The DNA of the CDR3 is TGTGCCAGCAGTTACGGAGAGAACACTGAAGCTTTCTTT.

The chain couples TRBV21-1 to TRBJ1-2. TRBV21-1 is tagged as a pseudogene. CDR3 length: 15 amino acids. The CDR3 DNA sequence: TGTGCCAGCAGCAAAGCCCTGCTGGACGTCTATGGCTACACCTTC. The encoded protein is CASSKALLDVYGYTF.

This clonotype has only one observation. The gene calls are TRBV29-1 and TRBJ2-7; D gene unclear. Germline V gives CDR1 SQVTM, CDR2 ANQGSEA. The V end lost 4 bases, the J end lost 6 bases, and 16 bases lay between the germline ends. This CDR3 has 13 residues. The CDR3 loop reads CSVAVRSSAEQYF. The CDR3 nucleotides read TGCAGCGTTGCTGTCCGGTCCTCCGCCGAGCAGTACTTC.

The chain uses TRBV29-1 and TRBJ2-2; D remains ambiguous. Between the trimmed V and J ends, which lost 4 bases and 1 base, there was a span of 4 bases. The CDR3 runs to 12 residues. CDR1 is SQVTM and CDR2 is ANQGSEA in the germline V gene. This CDR3 reads CSVGGNTGELFF. In DNA, the CDR3 is TGCAGCGTTGGCGGGAACACCGGGGAGCTGTTTTTT.

The chain links TRBV20-1 to TRBJ2-7, with D tentatively TRBD1 (6 bases). Germline assignment: CDR1 DFQATT and CDR2 SNEGSKA (reference sequence). V gave up 7 bases and J gave up 3 bases, with 10 bases separating them. The CDR3 spans 11 residues. The CDR3 nucleotides are TGCAGTGGGGGGCATGACTACGAGCAGTACTTC. Translating gives CSGGHDYEQYF.

The CDR3 sequence: CASRGAGDGKEQFF. CDR3 DNA: TGTGCCAGCAGAGGGGCGGGAGACGGGAAAGAGCAGTTCTTC. V gene TRBV28 combines with J gene TRBJ2-1; TRBD2 aligns across 7 bases. The germline gives CDR1 MDHEN, CDR2 SYDVKM. The CDR3 runs 14 residues. Trimming took 6 bases from V and 10 from J; bases not matched to a gene: 12. Variable domain in full (rest from reference TRBV28 and TRBJ2-1): DVKVTQSSRYLVKRTGEKVFLECVQDMDHENMFWYRQDPGLGLRLIYFSYDVKMKEKGDIPEGYSVSREKKERFSLILESASTNQTSMYLCASRGAGDGKEQFFGPGTRLTVL.

This chain links TRBV29-1 with TRBJ2-5; 7 nucleotides match TRBD1. The CDR3 runs to 13 residues. J lost 3 bases, V lost 6 bases, and 7 bases had no gene match. The germline gives CDR1 SQVTM, CDR2 ANQGSEA. The CDR3: CSVDPGTEETQYF. CDR3 DNA: TGCAGCGTCGACCCCGGGACAGAAGAGACCCAGTACTTC. The full variable domain, in which reference TRBV29-1 and TRBJ2-5 provide the parts outside the CDR3, is SAVISQKPSRDICQRGTSLTIQCQVDSQVTMMFWYRQQPGQSLTLIATANQGSEATYESGFVIDKFPISRPNLTFSTLTVSNMSPEDSSIYLCSVDPGTEETQYFGPGTRLLVL.

The CDR3 loop is CSSGRGTDTQYF. In DNA, the CDR3 is TGCAGCTCGGGGCGAGGCACAGATACGCAGTATTTT. The V call is TRBV29-1, the J call TRBJ2-3; TRBD1 or TRBD2 may be the D gene (5 bases each). The germline V gene encodes CDR1 SQVTM and CDR2 ANQGSEA. The CDR3 spans 12 residues. With 8 bases removed from V and 1 base from J, the gap between germline ends came to 10 bases.

The count of this clonotype is one. The V and J genes are TRBV11-2 and TRBJ2-3, with 7 bases aligning to TRBD2. The CDR3 length is 15 residues. V shed 0 bases, J shed 1 base, and the junction held 1 base outside the gene matches. Germline V lookup: CDR1 SGHAT, CDR2 FQNNGV. The CDR3 spells CASSLEAGGTDTQYF. The CDR3 nucleotides read TGTGCCAGCAGCTTAGAGGCGGGAGGCACAGATACGCAGTATTTT.

The count of this clonotype is one. This rearrangement joins TRBV28 to TRBJ2-5; 9 bases line up with TRBD2. The J segment lost 3 bases and the V segment lost 6 bases, leaving 11 bases of the junction unmatched. This CDR3 comprises 16 residues. Germline CDR1 is MDHEN and CDR2 is SYDVKM. CDR3 protein: CASRPRGAGGEETQYF. CDR3 nucleotide sequence: TGTGCCAGCAGGCCACGTGGAGCGGGGGGAGAAGAGACCCAGTACTTC.

CDR3 protein: CASSQTQSYEQYF. Written as DNA, the CDR3 is TGCGCCAGCAGCCAAACACAGAGCTACGAGCAGTACTTC. The chain uses TRBV4-1 and TRBJ2-7; D gene ambiguous. CDR3 length equals 13 residues. V was shortened by 2 bases and J by 3 bases, with 8 bases between the two germline ends. The germline V gene has CDR1 MGHRA and CDR2 YSYEKL.

The chain employs TRBV27 and TRBJ2-7; 11 positions agree with TRBD1. V lost 4 bases and J lost 3; bases outside the gene matches: 2. This CDR3 has 14 residues. Germline CDR1 and CDR2: MNHEY and SMNVEV (reference sequence). CDR3 sequence: CASSWTGGVYEQYF. In nucleotides, the CDR3 is TGTGCCAGCAGTTGGACAGGGGGCGTCTACGAGCAGTACTTC.

This clonotype came up once. The chain links TRBV3-1 to TRBJ1-1; D not resolved. This CDR3 has 16 residues. The V and J ends lost 2 bases and 3 bases respectively, with 16 bases between them. Germline lookup yields CDR1 LGHDT and CDR2 YNNKEL (reference sequence). The DNA of the CDR3 is TGTGCCAGCAGCCAACCTAACGCGGGGAGGGACACTGAAGCTTTCTTT. Amino acid sequence: CASSQPNAGRDTEAFF.

This sequence joins TRBV5-1 and TRBJ1-6; D is undetermined. Germline values: CDR1 SGHRS, CDR2 YFSETQ. Trimming stripped 0 bases from V and 9 bases from J, with 7 bases between. The CDR3 is 13 amino acids. CDR3 amino acids: CASSLGWGSPLHF. In DNA, the CDR3 is TGCGCCAGCAGCTTGGGGTGGGGTTCACCCCTCCACTTT.

The rearrangement links TRBV5-6 to TRBJ2-5; 12 positions agree with TRBD2. Per the germline V gene, CDR1 is SGHDT and CDR2 is YYEEEE. The length of the CDR3 is 17 residues. J lost 5 bases, V lost 0 bases, and 8 bases had no gene match. The CDR3 loop is CASSLDPLAGGRETQYF. The CDR3, as DNA: TGTGCCAGCAGCTTGGATCCACTAGCGGGGGGCCGGGAGACCCAGTACTTC.

V and J are TRBV9 and TRBJ2-2, with TRBD2 identical over 16 bases. Germline loops: CDR1 SGDLS, CDR2 YYNGEE. V was pared by 9 bases and J by 0 bases, with 8 bases of the junction left unmatched. This CDR3 is built from 18 residues. The DNA of the CDR3 is TGTGCCACGGCTCCCGGGACTAGCGGGGGGGCGAACACCGGGGAGCTGTTTTTT. Translated, it gives CATAPGTSGGANTGELFF. Drawing the rest from reference TRBV9 and TRBJ2-2, the complete variable domain is DSGVTQTPKHLITATGQRVTLRCSPRSGDLSVYWYQQSLDQGLQFLIQYYNGEERAKGNILERFSAQQFPDLHSELNLSSLELGDSALYFCATAPGTSGGANTGELFFGEGSRLTVL.

This chain uses TRBV18 with TRBJ1-1; D is possibly TRBD1 (5 bases). The V gene lost 6 bases and the J gene lost 2 bases, with 16 bases spanning the gap. Per germline, CDR1 KGHSH and CDR2 LQKENI. The CDR3 runs 15 residues. CDR3 nucleotide sequence: TGTGCCAGCTCGCTCATGGGACGGGGAAACACTGAAGCTTTCTTT. This translates into CASSLMGRGNTEAFF.

CDR3 sequence (DNA): TGTGCCACCAAGGGGGCGCGGGAGGTCGACGAGCAGTACTTC. The encoded protein is CATKGAREVDEQYF. This chain uses TRBV15 with TRBJ2-7, with D perhaps matching TRBD2 (8 bases). Germline CDR1 is LNHNV and CDR2 is YYDKDF (reference sequence). Trimming cost V 7 bases and J 5 bases, with 18 bases left between them. The CDR3 totals 14 residues.

This clonotype showed up just once. This rearrangement joins TRBV3-1 to TRBJ2-2; D tentatively reads TRBD1 or TRBD2 (5 bases each). The V end was cut by 5 bases, the J end by 2 bases, with 9 bases between. The CDR3 contains 14 residues. Germline V lookup: CDR1 LGHDT, CDR2 YNNKEL (reference sequence). The CDR3 reads CASSSGANTGELFF. Written as DNA, the CDR3 is TGTGCCAGCAGCTCCGGGGCCAACACCGGGGAGCTGTTTTTT.